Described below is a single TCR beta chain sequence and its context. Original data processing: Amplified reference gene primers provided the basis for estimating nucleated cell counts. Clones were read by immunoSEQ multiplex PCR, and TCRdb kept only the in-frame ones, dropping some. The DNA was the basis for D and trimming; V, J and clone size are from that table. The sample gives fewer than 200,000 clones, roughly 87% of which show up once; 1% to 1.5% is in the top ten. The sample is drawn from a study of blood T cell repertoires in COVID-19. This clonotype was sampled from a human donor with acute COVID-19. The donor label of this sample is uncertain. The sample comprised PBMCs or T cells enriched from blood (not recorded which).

In nucleotides, the CDR3 is TGCAGTGCTAGTGTCGGGGTCGGGAATTCACCCCTCCACTTT. Its protein product is CSASVGVGNSPLHF. The V gene is TRBV20-1, the J gene TRBJ1-6; D remains ambiguous. V dropped 3 bases and J dropped 7 bases, with 13 bases sitting between them. The germline CDR1 and CDR2 sequences are DFQATT and SNEGSKA (reference sequence). CDR3 size: 14 residues.